The present T cell receptor beta chain was sequenced within a study of OX40 agonist ivuxolimab in advanced cancers. Turning to the study itself: 40% to 50% of patients had received prior checkpoint inhibitor therapy. Study-wide results and caveats: The average count of expanded clones was higher among CD8+ T cells than among CD4+.

Germline CDR1 and CDR2: MNHEY and SVGAGI. The V end lost 7 bases, the J end lost 6 bases, and 9 bases lay between the germline ends. CDR3 length: 12 residues. TCRdb's table, derived via immunoSEQ multiplex PCR, lists solely in-frame clones and lacks some. The table lists just over 90,000 clones, 94% of them singletons. With regard to this clone: No antigen is known for it.

The chain combines TRBV6-5 with TRBJ2-2; the D gene could be TRBD1 or TRBD2 (5 bases each). The receptor's source is an adult with an advanced solid tumor such as melanoma, head and neck, liver or kidney cancer. The sequencing used CD4+ or CD8+ T cells sorted from blood, collected in a trial of the OX40 agonist ivuxolimab. The DNA of the CDR3 is TGTGCCAGCAAGCTGGGGGCCGGGGAGCTGTTTTTT. Protein: CASKLGAGELFF.